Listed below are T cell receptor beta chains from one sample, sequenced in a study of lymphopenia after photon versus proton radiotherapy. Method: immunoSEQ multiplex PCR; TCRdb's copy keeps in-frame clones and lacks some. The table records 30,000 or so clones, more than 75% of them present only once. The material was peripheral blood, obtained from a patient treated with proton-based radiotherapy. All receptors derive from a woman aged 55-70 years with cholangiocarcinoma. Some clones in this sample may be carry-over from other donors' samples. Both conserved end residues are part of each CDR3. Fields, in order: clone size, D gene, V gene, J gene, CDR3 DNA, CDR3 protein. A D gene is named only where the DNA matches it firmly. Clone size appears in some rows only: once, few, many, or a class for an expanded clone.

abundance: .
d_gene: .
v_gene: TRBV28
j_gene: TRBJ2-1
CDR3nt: TGTGCCAGCAGCCCAATCTACAATGAGCAGTTCTTC
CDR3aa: CASSPIYNEQFF

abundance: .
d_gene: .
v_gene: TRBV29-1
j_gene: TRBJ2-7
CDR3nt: TGCAGCGGTGAAGAGGGGAACGAGCAGTACTTC
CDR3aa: CSGEEGNEQYF

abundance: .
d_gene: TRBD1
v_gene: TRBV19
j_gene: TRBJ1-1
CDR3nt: TGTGCCAGTAGGAGACAGGGGAACACTGAAGCTTTCTTT
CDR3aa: CASRRQGNTEAFF

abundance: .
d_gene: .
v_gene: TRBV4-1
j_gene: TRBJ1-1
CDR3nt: TGCGCCAGCAGCCAGGGCAGGGGTTTGGAGAACACTGAAGCTTTCTTT
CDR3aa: CASSQGRGLENTEAFF

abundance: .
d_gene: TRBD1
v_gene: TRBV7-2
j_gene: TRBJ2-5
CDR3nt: TGTGCCAGCAGCCTGAATCCGGGACAGGGCGAGACCCAGTACTTC
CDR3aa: CASSLNPGQGETQYF

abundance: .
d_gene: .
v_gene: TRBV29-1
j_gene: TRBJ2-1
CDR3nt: TGCAGCGTTGATTCTCGGTACTCCTACAATGAGCAGTTCTTC
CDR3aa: CSVDSRYSYNEQFF

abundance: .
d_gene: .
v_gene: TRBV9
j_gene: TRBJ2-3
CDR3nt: TGTGCCAGCAGCGTAGGAAGTAGAATGAGCAGGGACACAGATACGCAGTATTTT
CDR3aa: CASSVGSRMSRDTDTQYF

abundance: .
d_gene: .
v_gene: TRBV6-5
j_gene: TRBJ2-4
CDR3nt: TGTGCCAGCAGTTACTCGAGGGGAGCCAAAAACATTCAGTACTTC
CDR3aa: CASSYSRGAKNIQYF

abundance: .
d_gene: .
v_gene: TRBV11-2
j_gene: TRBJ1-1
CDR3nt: TGTGCCAGCAGCTTAATCGGGGGGGCCGAAGCTTTCTTT
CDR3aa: CASSLIGGAEAFF

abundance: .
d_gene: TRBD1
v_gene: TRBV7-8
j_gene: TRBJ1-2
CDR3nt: TGTGCCAGCAGCCAGACAGGGGACTATGGCTACACCTTC
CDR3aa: CASSQTGDYGYTF

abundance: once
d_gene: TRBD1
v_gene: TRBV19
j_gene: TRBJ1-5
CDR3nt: TGTGCCAGCACAACCGGGACAGGTATCAATCAGCCCCAGCATTTT
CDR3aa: CASTTGTGINQPQHF